This T cell receptor beta chain derives from a study of cytotoxic CD8 clonotypes in ibrutinib-treated CLL. Study information: Overall, 24 responses were partial and 2 complete; following median approximately 65 months, roughly 15 patients stayed remitted and around twelve progressed.

TCRdb's table, derived via immunoSEQ multiplex PCR, lists solely in-frame clones and lacks some. The sample contains tens of thousands of clones, about 65% of which appear only once. CDR3 size: 14 residues. V was cut by 6 bases and J by 4 bases, with 16 bases left in between. Germline CDR1 reads MDHEN; CDR2 reads SYDVKM. The receptor was isolated from a human donor with chronic lymphocytic leukemia. The chain is built from TRBV28 and TRBJ2-7; D is possibly TRBD2 (6 bases). The sequencing used PBMCs, collected after 12 months of ibrutinib treatment. CDR3 bases: TGTGCCAGCAGGTTTGGAGGGGCCGCTTACGAGCAGTACTTC. Translated: CASRFGGAAYEQYF.